This is a list of T cell receptor beta chains from one sample in a study of blood T cell repertoires in COVID-19. The method was immunoSEQ multiplex PCR; TCRdb's version includes in-frame clones alone and lacks a portion of them. Among 50,000 to 60,000 clones listed, about nine tenths were seen once. The sequenced sample was peripheral blood. Receptors originate from a man in his sixties with active COVID-19. CDR3s include the opening cysteine and the closing phenylalanine or tryptophan. A D gene is named only where the DNA matches it firmly. Some rows mark clone size as missing; the rest say once, few, many or name a class of expanded clone.

clone_size,j_call,d_call,v_call,cdr3_aa,cdr3_nt
.,TRBJ2-3,TRBD1,TRBV30,CAWSSGQGGTDTQYF,TGTGCCTGGAGTTCCGGACAGGGAGGCACAGATACGCAGTATTTT
.,TRBJ2-7,TRBD1,TRBV28,CASSRQGYEQYF,TGTGCCAGCAGTAGACAGGGCTACGAGCAGTACTTC
.,TRBJ1-5,.,TRBV5-6,CASSSKQRVGQPQHF,TGTGCCAGCAGCTCAAAACAGCGGGTCGGTCAGCCCCAGCATTTT
.,TRBJ2-7,.,TRBV19,CASSLSHVGSYEQYF,TGTGCCAGTAGCCTGAGCCACGTTGGTTCATACGAGCAGTACTTC
.,TRBJ1-2,.,TRBV5-4,CASSHPVSGSYGYTF,TGTGCCAGCAGCCACCCCGTGTCTGGGAGCTATGGCTACACCTTC
.,TRBJ2-1,TRBD2,TRBV7-3,CASSQQSGSENEQFF,TGTGCCAGCAGCCAACAGAGCGGGAGCGAAAATGAGCAGTTCTTC
.,TRBJ2-3,.,TRBV6-6,CASSYYDSSTDTQYF,TGTGCCAGCAGTTACTACGATAGTAGCACAGATACGCAGTATTTT
.,TRBJ1-2,TRBD1,TRBV6-2/TRBV6-3,CASSYPDRGYGYTF,TGTGCCAGCAGTTACCCAGACAGGGGCTATGGCTACACCTTC
.,TRBJ1-5,.,TRBV5-1,CASSLIPGAQPQHF,TGCGCCAGCAGCTTGATCCCAGGGGCCCAGCCCCAGCATTTT
.,TRBJ2-1,.,TRBV7-9,CASSSTGSGLGIYNEQFF,TGTGCCAGCAGCTCGACGGGGAGCGGGCTGGGGATTTACAATGAGCAGTTCTTC
.,TRBJ2-7,.,TRBV5-4,CASSGGLDPYEQYF,TGTGCCAGCAGCGGCGGACTGGATCCCTACGAGCAGTACTTC
.,TRBJ2-3,TRBD1,TRBV30,CAWSGQGGTDTQYF,TGTGCCTGGAGTGGACAGGGAGGCACAGATACGCAGTATTTT
.,TRBJ1-5,.,TRBV6-5,CASTRDFNQPQHF,TGTGCCTCCACGAGGGACTTCAATCAGCCCCAGCATTTT
.,TRBJ1-5,.,TRBV12-3/TRBV12-4,CASSFTGNQPQHF,TGTGCCAGCAGTTTCACAGGGAATCAGCCCCAGCATTTT
.,TRBJ2-1,.,TRBV18,CASSPQSDNEQFF,TGTGCCAGCTCACCACAGAGTGACAATGAGCAGTTCTTC
.,TRBJ2-7,.,TRBV11-2,CASRAWDSTYEQYF,TGTGCCAGCAGAGCCTGGGACTCAACCTACGAGCAGTACTTC
.,TRBJ2-6,.,TRBV9,CASSVDRQGSSGANVLTF,TGTGCCAGCAGCGTAGACCGGCAGGGGAGCTCTGGGGCCAACGTCCTGACTTTC
.,TRBJ2-1,TRBD2,TRBV6-5,CASRIGAGDYNEQFF,TGTGCCAGCAGGATCGGAGCGGGGGACTACAATGAGCAGTTCTTC
.,TRBJ1-1,TRBD1,TRBV9,CASSPGQGRIEAFF,TGTGCCAGCAGCCCTGGACAGGGAAGGATTGAAGCTTTCTTT
.,TRBJ1-1,.,TRBV3-1/TRBV3-2,CASSPMRQIIWAEAFF,TGTGCCAGCAGCCCCATGAGGCAGATTATTTGGGCTGAAGCTTTCTTT
.,TRBJ1-1,TRBD1,TRBV18,CASSPSQGDVNTEAFF,TGTGCCAGCTCACCAAGCCAGGGGGATGTGAACACTGAAGCTTTCTTT
.,TRBJ1-2,TRBD1,TRBV2,CASNYRGLNGYTF,TGTGCCAGCAACTACAGGGGGCTAAATGGCTACACCTTC
few,TRBJ2-3,.,TRBV15,CATSTRTTRTDTQYF,TGTGCCACCAGCACACGGACTACCCGCACAGATACGCAGTATTTT
.,TRBJ2-3,.,TRBV21-1,CASSKEHPPSPDTQYF,TGTGCCAGCAGCAAAGAGCACCCCCCGAGCCCAGATACGCAGTATTTT
.,TRBJ1-1,.,TRBV6-6,CASWRLNTEAFF,TGTGCCAGCTGGAGGTTAAACACTGAAGCTTTCTTT
few,TRBJ2-7,.,TRBV2,CASARGRTGQQYF,TGTGCCAGTGCCCGCGGGAGGACAGGCCAGCAGTACTTC
.,TRBJ2-1,TRBD1,TRBV6-5,CASQKGQGNYNEQFF,TGTGCCAGCCAAAAGGGACAGGGGAACTACAATGAGCAGTTCTTC
.,TRBJ2-7,TRBD2,TRBV19,CARPGTSAYEQYF,TGTGCCAGACCTGGGACTAGCGCCTACGAGCAGTACTTC
.,TRBJ2-5,.,TRBV18,CASSQTSQETQYF,TGTGCCAGCTCACAGACTAGCCAAGAGACCCAGTACTTC